This T cell receptor (beta chain) is drawn from a study of T cells in Graves' hyperthyroidism and ophthalmopathy. The study, taken as a whole, reports: Classification by a 13 V-J model distinguished ophthalmopathy from stable hyperthyroidism. The blood repertoire included most of the expanded thyroid clonotypes above 0.001. Ophthalmopathy prediction by the model preceded onset by a median roughly 6 months.

Hyperthyroidism had been newly diagnosed in patients aged 18 to 65, and its duration was under 2 months. Trimming cost V 0 bases and J 1 base, with 12 bases left between them. In germline, CDR1 is KGHSH, CDR2 LQKENI. The length of the CDR3 is 16 residues. Remarks on this clonotype: Its antigen is unknown.

Amplified TCR beta CDR3 regions derived from RNA transcripts. Using the HTBI primer set, a first-round RT-PCR was run on the TCR CDR3. TCRdb independently ran MiXCR on the multiplex PCR reads; one entry per CDR3 protein. Here the sample spans a few hundred thousand distinct CDR3 sequences, just under 15% being singletons. Sequences were obtained from blood. The chain links TRBV18 to TRBJ1-1; perhaps TRBD1 as D (6 bases). The TCR was taken from a woman in her 30s with Graves' hyperthyroidism. Here the CDR3 reads CASSPPFGGGNTEAFF. In DNA, the CDR3 is TGTGCCAGCTCACCACCCTTTGGAGGGGGGAACACTGAAGCTTTCTTT.